Each of the 21 T cell receptor beta chains below was sequenced from the same sample in a study of control samples from healthy donors and cancer patients. TCRdb keeps only in-frame clones here, not all; method: immunoSEQ multiplex PCR. Here the sample spans 130,000 or so clones, about 90% being singletons. Input material: PBMCs. These receptors all come from a man in his fifties or sixties with head and neck cancer.

The chain employs TRBV5-1 and TRBJ2-1; D call uncertain. The CDR3 is 14 amino acids. The germline gives CDR1 SGHRS, CDR2 YFSETQ. Trimming cost V 0 bases and J 6 bases, with 10 bases left between them. The CDR3 DNA follows: TGCGCCAGCAGCTTGGCCGGCAGAGGCAATGAGCAGTTCTTC. This codes for CASSLAGRGNEQFF.

The CDR3 coding sequence is TGTGCCAGCAGCTTGAGCGGGGGGATCTGGAATGAGCAGTTCTTC. Translation gives CASSLSGGIWNEQFF. The chain joins TRBV7-9 to TRBJ2-1, with 9 bases lining up with TRBD2. V lost 3 bases, J lost 7 bases, and 7 bases stayed unmatched. CDR1 is SEHNR and CDR2 is FQNEAQ in the germline V gene (reference sequence). The CDR3 contains 15 residues.

This chain connects TRBV6-5 to TRBJ1-5; weak D call: TRBD1 (5 bases). This CDR3 contains 12 residues. Trimming cost V 11 bases and J 9 bases, with 17 bases left between them. Germline V gene sequence: CDR1 MNHEY, CDR2 SVGAGI. Written as DNA, the CDR3 is TGTGCCGGAGGACCGCCAGGGAGGCCCCAGCATTTT. This translates into CAGGPPGRPQHF.

V is TRBV5-5 and J is TRBJ2-7, with no clear D. The CDR3 consists of 15 residues. V was shortened by 0 bases and J by 1 base, with 11 bases between the two germline ends. Germline loops: CDR1 SGHKS, CDR2 YYEKEE (reference sequence). CDR3 residues: CASSLVGSQSYEQYF. CDR3 sequence (DNA): TGTGCCAGCAGCTTGGTGGGGTCGCAGTCCTACGAGCAGTACTTC.

As regards this clone: In the same sample, other DNA sequences code for this CDR3. The rearrangement uses TRBV7-2 and TRBJ1-1, with D possibly being TRBD1 (5 bases). Germline V gene lookup returns CDR1 SGHTA and CDR2 FQGNSA. The V and J ends lost 1 base and 0 bases respectively, with 9 bases between them. The CDR3 contains 15 residues. CDR3 loop: CASSLGRGMNTEAFF. In DNA form, the CDR3 reads TGTGCCAGCAGCTTAGGGCGGGGCATGAACACTGAAGCTTTCTTT. The full variable domain, with the rest looked up from reference TRBV7-2 and TRBJ1-1, is GAGVSQSPSNKVTEKGKDVELRCDPISGHTALYWYRQSLGQGLEFLIYFQGNSAPDKSGLPSDRFSAERTGGSVSTLTIQRTQQEDSAVYLCASSLGRGMNTEAFFGQGTRLTVV.

Notes on this clone: The same CDR3 can be traced to other DNA sequences in this sample. This chain joins TRBV6-5 and TRBJ1-1; unclear D gene. V dropped 0 bases and J dropped 1 base, with 9 bases sitting between them. The CDR3 has 15 residues. Germline CDR1 is MNHEY and CDR2 is SVGAGI. This CDR3 reads CASSYSRPTNTEAFF. The CDR3 DNA follows: TGTGCCAGCAGTTACTCGAGGCCAACGAACACTGAAGCTTTCTTT.

The V call is TRBV5-1, the J call TRBJ2-3; D perhaps matches TRBD1 (5 bases). The germline V and J ends were trimmed by 2 bases and 6 bases, with 13 bases remaining between them. Germline values: CDR1 SGHRS, CDR2 YFSETQ. The CDR3 spans 14 residues. The CDR3 spells CASSFSGIPDTQYF. DNA of the CDR3: TGCGCCAGCAGCTTTTCAGGGATTCCCGATACGCAGTATTTT.

V and J are TRBV7-9 and TRBJ2-7; 11 nucleotides match TRBD2. Losses at the gene ends were 1 base for V and 6 bases for J; bases not matched to a gene: 8. From germline, CDR1 is SEHNR and CDR2 FQNEAQ (reference sequence). The CDR3 contains 16 residues. As DNA, the CDR3 is TGTGCCAGCAGCTTAGTAGCGGGAGGGCCATCGTCCGAGCAGTACTTC. It encodes CASSLVAGGPSSEQYF.

The chain joins TRBV5-1 to TRBJ2-2, with D uncertain. Germline V gives CDR1 SGHRS, CDR2 YFSETQ. Between the trimmed V and J ends, which lost 0 bases and 5 bases, there was a span of 8 bases. The CDR3 loop spans 14 amino acids. CDR3 in amino acids: CASSLGFRTGELFF. CDR3 DNA: TGCGCCAGCAGCTTGGGCTTTAGGACCGGGGAGCTGTTTTTT.

This chain connects TRBV7-8 to TRBJ2-2; D is unclear. CDR1 and CDR2 from the germline V gene are SGHVS and FQNEAQ. V was clipped by 5 bases and J by 5 bases, with 9 bases between them. This CDR3 contains 13 residues. The CDR3 loop is CASSPRHTGELFF. DNA for the CDR3: TGTGCCAGCAGCCCCCGACATACCGGGGAGCTGTTTTTT.

This chain links TRBV7-3 with TRBJ2-7; tentatively, D is TRBD1 (5 bases). Trimming pared 4 bases from V and 4 bases from J, leaving 20 bases between. Per the germline V gene, CDR1 is SGHTA and CDR2 is FQGTGA. CDR3 length: 16 amino acids. For the CDR3, the DNA is TGTGCCAGCAGCTACTGCTGGGGCCACCTTATTTACGAGCAGTACTTC. This sequence encodes CASSYCWGHLIYEQYF.

The chain uses TRBV4-2 and TRBJ2-7; the D gene is possibly TRBD2 (6 bases). The CDR3 is 14 residues long. V lost 5 bases to trimming and J lost 3 bases, with 14 bases between them. Germline CDR1 is LGHNA and CDR2 is YNFKEQ. The CDR3 here is CASSSNGLNYEQYF. In DNA, the CDR3 is TGTGCCAGCAGCTCAAACGGACTAAACTACGAGCAGTACTTC.

The chain links TRBV2 to TRBJ2-5; TRBD2 matches at 7 bases. Germline assignment: CDR1 SNHLY and CDR2 FYNNEI. The CDR3 has 14 amino acids. The ends lost 1 base at V and 5 bases at J; junction bases unmatched: 4. The CDR3 loop reads CASSEGLAAETQYF. For the CDR3, the DNA is TGTGCCAGCAGTGAAGGACTAGCCGCCGAGACCCAGTACTTC.

The chain couples TRBV19 to TRBJ1-6, with unresolved D. The CDR3 runs 14 residues. Germline V gene sequence: CDR1 LNHDA, CDR2 SQIVND (reference sequence). Trimming stripped 4 bases from V and 5 bases from J, with 9 bases between. The CDR3 DNA reads as TGTGCCAGTAGTACGACTGGGAATAATTCACCCCTCCACTTT. It is translated as CASSTTGNNSPLHF.

This chain connects TRBV19 to TRBJ2-3; D perhaps matches TRBD2 (6 bases). This CDR3 is built from 15 residues. The germline V gene encodes CDR1 LNHDA and CDR2 SQIVND (reference sequence). Deletions cut 5 bases from V and 4 bases from J, with 16 bases between. The CDR3 nucleotides are TGTGCCAGTAGTGACGGTGCGGGGCTCGCAGATACGCAGTATTTT. Its protein is CASSDGAGLADTQYF.

The chain couples TRBV19 to TRBJ2-7; 8 bases are shared with TRBD2. CDR3 size: 13 residues. V lost 8 bases, J lost 5 bases, and 8 bases stayed unmatched. Germline lookup yields CDR1 LNHDA and CDR2 SQIVND (reference sequence). In DNA form, the CDR3 reads TGTGCCAGTTCGTACGGGAGGGTGAACGAGCAGTACTTC. Protein: CASSYGRVNEQYF.

This chain uses TRBV19 with TRBJ2-7; D may be TRBD2 (5 bases). Germline CDR1 reads LNHDA; CDR2 reads SQIVND (reference sequence). The CDR3 sequence is 14 residues long. V lost 5 bases and J lost 6, with 17 bases in between. DNA of the CDR3: TGTGCCAGTAGTCCCTTAACCTCGGGGTTCGAGCAGTACTTC. It encodes CASSPLTSGFEQYF.

This chain connects TRBV7-9 to TRBJ2-3, with D tentatively TRBD1 (6 bases). The CDR3 consists of 15 residues. From germline, CDR1 is SEHNR and CDR2 FQNEAQ (reference sequence). The V and J ends lost 5 bases and 0 bases respectively, with 12 bases between them. The CDR3 sequence is CASSPRTASTDTQYF. In nucleotides, the CDR3 is TGTGCCAGCAGCCCCCGGACAGCTAGCACAGATACGCAGTATTTT.

J is TRBJ2-7 and V is TRBV10-2, with a weak D call TRBD2 (5 bases). V gave up 8 bases and J gave up 7 bases, with 15 bases separating them. This CDR3 has 12 residues. Germline V gives CDR1 WSHSY, CDR2 SAAADI. DNA for the CDR3: TGCGCCAGCGCGTCCGAGCCGGGGGAGCAGTACTTC. Translation: CASASEPGEQYF.

The sample holds a few counts of this clone. The chain is built from TRBV7-3 and TRBJ2-3; D is possibly TRBD2 (5 bases). CDR1 is SGHTA, CDR2 FQGTGA, per germline. Trimming removed 8 bases from V and 5 bases from J, with 23 bases in between. CDR3 length: 16 amino acids. The chain's CDR3 is CASVYSWTFRGDTQYF. For the CDR3, the DNA is TGTGCCAGCGTTTACTCTTGGACCTTCCGGGGAGATACGCAGTATTTT.

Points on this clone: Germline is not matched at one junction end, which may reflect a read error. The rearrangement links TRBV7-9 to TRBJ1-6, with 7 bases that match TRBD1. CDR3 length: 16 residues. Per the germline V gene, CDR1 is SEHNR and CDR2 is FQNEAQ (reference sequence). CDR3 coding DNA: TGTGCCAGCACCTTAGGGGAAGGGACAGATAATTCACCCCTCCACTTT. This codes for CASTLGEGTDNSPLHF.